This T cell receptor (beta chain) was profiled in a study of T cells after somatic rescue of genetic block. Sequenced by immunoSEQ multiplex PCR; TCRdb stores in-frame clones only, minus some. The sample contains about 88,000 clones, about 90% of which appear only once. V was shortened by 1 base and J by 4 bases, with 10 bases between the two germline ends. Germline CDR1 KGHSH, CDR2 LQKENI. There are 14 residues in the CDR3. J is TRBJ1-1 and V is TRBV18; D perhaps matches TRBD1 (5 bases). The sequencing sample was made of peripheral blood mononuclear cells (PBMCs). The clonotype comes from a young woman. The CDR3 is CASSPQGRGTEAFF. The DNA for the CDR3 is TGTGCCAGCTCACCACAGGGAAGGGGCACTGAAGCTTTCTTT.